These T cell receptor beta chains were read from a single sample in a study of blood T cell repertoires in COVID-19. Clones were read by immunoSEQ multiplex PCR, and TCRdb kept only the in-frame ones, dropping some. The sample lists under 250,000 clones, approximately 80% seen once, with around 4.7% in the top ten. The source material was peripheral blood. Receptor source: a woman in her seventies with acute or convalescent COVID-19. CDR3s include the opening cysteine and the closing phenylalanine or tryptophan. Fields, in order: clone size, J gene, V gene, D gene, CDR3 DNA, CDR3 protein. D genes are given only for firm matches. Clone size appears in some rows only: once, few, many, or a class for an expanded clone.

>NA|TRBJ2-3|TRBV15|TRBD2
TGTGCCACCAGCAGAGTAGGTGAAGCGGGGGGGCGGGCGCAGTATTTT
CATSRVGEAGGRAQYF
>NA|TRBJ1-6|TRBV20-1|NA
TGCAGTGCTGGTGGACAGAACTATAATTCACCCCTCCACTTT
CSAGGQNYNSPLHF
>NA|TRBJ1-5|TRBV2|NA
TGTGCCAGCAGTCCCCCCCCGGGTTTCGCCAGCAATCAGCCCCAGCATTTT
CASSPPPGFASNQPQHF
>NA|TRBJ1-1|TRBV5-1|NA
TGCGCCAGCAGCATGGGGATACAGGTTAAGACTGAAGCTTTCTTT
CASSMGIQVKTEAFF
>NA|TRBJ2-3|TRBV11-2|TRBD2
TGTGCCAGCAGCTTAGGGGCTTTCGGCGCGGGGGGAACAGATACGCAGTATTTT
CASSLGAFGAGGTDTQYF
>once|TRBJ1-2|TRBV5-1|NA
TGCGCCAGCAGCCCCGGACAGATTCTTAACTATGGCTACACCTTC
CASSPGQILNYGYTF
>NA|TRBJ1-3|TRBV5-6|NA
TGTGCCAGCAGCAGGACAGATGGAAACACCATATATTTT
CASSRTDGNTIYF
>NA|TRBJ2-7|TRBV19|TRBD1
TGTGCCAGTAGTATCGGCGGGACAGGGGCCTACGAGCAGTACTTC
CASSIGGTGAYEQYF
>NA|TRBJ2-5|TRBV29-1|NA
TGCAGCGTTGAAGAAGACGGCGGAATAGGCCAGTACTTC
CSVEEDGGIGQYF
>NA|TRBJ2-7|TRBV20-1|TRBD2
TGCAGTGCTAGTAGGGCGGGGGGGTACCCCGAGCAGTACTTC
CSASRAGGYPEQYF
>NA|TRBJ1-4|TRBV10-3|NA
TGTGCCATCAGTGAGCCCTCATACAGGGAAAAACTGTTTTTT
CAISEPSYREKLFF
>NA|TRBJ1-2|TRBV4-2|TRBD1
TGTGCCAGCAGCCATCTCGACAGGGGTCCCGGCTATGGCTACACCTTC
CASSHLDRGPGYGYTF
>NA|TRBJ2-2|TRBV19|TRBD1
TGTGCCAGTAGTATAGGCCTCGACAGGGTATACACCGGGGAGCTGTTTTTT
CASSIGLDRVYTGELFF
>NA|TRBJ1-1|TRBV5-1|NA
TGCGCCAGCAGCACATTGACTGGGAACACTGAAGCTTTCTTT
CASSTLTGNTEAFF
>NA|TRBJ2-3|TRBV4-2|TRBD2
TGTGCCAGCAGCCAAGCGGCTAGCGGGGGGGCAGATACGCAGTATTTT
CASSQAASGGADTQYF
>few|TRBJ1-5|TRBV6-2/TRBV6-3|NA
TGTGCCAGCAGTTACTTCCTTCTCGGGGGTTTAACCCAGCATTTT
CASSYFLLGGLTQHF
>few|TRBJ1-2|TRBV6-6|NA
TGTGCCAGCAGTTCAGGGGACGGCTACACCTTC
CASSSGDGYTF
>NA|TRBJ2-3|TRBV5-5|NA
TGTGCCAGCAGCTTTTATATGGCGGGACTCCGGGTTGGTAGCACAGATACGCAGTATTTT
CASSFYMAGLRVGSTDTQYF
>few|TRBJ1-3|TRBV3-1/TRBV3-2|NA
TGTGCCAGCAGCCTCACAGGGTCTGGAAACACCATATATTTT
CASSLTGSGNTIYF
>NA|TRBJ1-6|TRBV5-1|TRBD1
TGCGCCAGCAGAAACGGACAGGCCTATAATTCACCCCTCCACTTT
CASRNGQAYNSPLHF
>NA|TRBJ2-2|TRBV7-2|TRBD2
TGTGCCAGCAGCCTTAGCGGGGGAGTCACCGGGGAGCTGTTTTTT
CASSLSGGVTGELFF
>NA|TRBJ2-3|TRBV10-2|TRBD1
TGCGCCAGCAGAAATTCTCTAGGACAGGACAGCACAGATACGCAGTATTTT
CASRNSLGQDSTDTQYF
>NA|TRBJ1-1|TRBV6-1|NA
TGTGCCAGCAGTGAAGCGGGCAGGGGCCACACTGAAGCTTTCTTT
CASSEAGRGHTEAFF
>NA|TRBJ1-1|TRBV6-5|NA
TGTGCCAGCAGTTCCCAGGGGAACACTGAAGCTTTCTTT
CASSSQGNTEAFF
>NA|TRBJ1-2|TRBV2|NA
TGTGCCAGCAGTGATTTGGCAGGCCCGTCTAACTATGGCTACACCTTC
CASSDLAGPSNYGYTF
>NA|TRBJ1-1|TRBV7-9|NA
TGTGCCAGCAGCTTTGGGGACAAGAACACTGAAGCTTTCTTT
CASSFGDKNTEAFF
>NA|TRBJ2-1|TRBV19|NA
TGTGCCAGTTCCGTGACATATTCATTCAATGAGCAGTTCTTC
CASSVTYSFNEQFF
>NA|TRBJ1-1|TRBV4-1|TRBD1
TGCGCCAGCAGCCAGCGACAGGGGAACACTGAAGCTTTCTTT
CASSQRQGNTEAFF
>once|TRBJ1-3|TRBV7-2|NA
TGTGCCAGCAGCTTAGCGTGGGCAGGTGGAAGAAACACCATATATTTT
CASSLAWAGGRNTIYF
>NA|TRBJ2-7|TRBV5-1|NA
TGCGCCAGCAGCTCCCTGACAGGTCCCCACGAGCAGTACTTC
CASSSLTGPHEQYF
>NA|TRBJ1-2|TRBV29-1|NA
TGCAGCGTTGGAGCGGACAGCTTCTATGGCTACACCTTC
CSVGADSFYGYTF
>NA|TRBJ1-2|TRBV6-4|TRBD1
TGTGCCAGCAGTCCAACCCGGGACAGAAACTATGGCTACACCTTC
CASSPTRDRNYGYTF
>NA|TRBJ1-3|TRBV6-5|NA
TGTGCCAGCAGTACAAGTGGAAACACCATATATTTT
CASSTSGNTIYF
>once|TRBJ1-6|TRBV6-4|NA
TGTGCCAGCAGTGACTCGAGCCAGGGCAGTTCACCCCTCCACTTT
CASSDSSQGSSPLHF
>once|TRBJ2-7|TRBV6-5|TRBD2
TGTGCCAGCCGGGGGGAAAGGTACGAGCAGTACTTC
CASRGERYEQYF